These 15 T cell receptor beta chains came from one sample sequenced in a study of neurological immune-mediated disorders. TCRdb recomputed calls from the 5' RACE reads with MiXCR, one row per CDR3 protein. The repertoire holds roughly 90,000 distinct CDR3 sequences, with around 3.5% as singletons. The sample taken for sequencing was PBMCs. Receptor source: a woman aged 45-60 years with multiple sclerosis.

There are many counts of this clonotype. The genes are TRBV5-1 and TRBJ1-3; D gene unclear. The V end lost 4 bases, the J end lost 3 bases, and 17 bases lay between the germline ends. Per germline, CDR1 SGHRS and CDR2 YFSETQ. This CDR3 is built from 16 residues. The CDR3 loop is CASSPSRGIYGNTIYF. Written as DNA, the CDR3 is TGCGCCAGCAGCCCTTCCCGAGGGATTTATGGAAACACCATATATTTT.

This clonotype was detected ten times or more. The rearrangement uses TRBV4-3 and TRBJ1-1; possibly TRBD1 for D (5 bases). The CDR3 covers 14 residues. Germline V gene lookup returns CDR1 LGHNA and CDR2 YSLEER. The V and J ends lost 2 bases and 4 bases respectively, with 11 bases between them. CDR3 region: CASSQPLGGTEAFF. CDR3 in DNA: TGCGCCAGCAGCCAACCTCTCGGGGGCACTGAAGCTTTCTTT.

This clonotype came up many times. The V and J genes are TRBV3-1 and TRBJ2-1; the D is unclear. The V end lost 1 base, the J end lost 9 bases, and 16 bases lay between the germline ends. Per germline, CDR1 LGHDT and CDR2 YNNKEL (reference sequence). CDR3 size: 15 residues. CDR3 loop: CASSQGRSRSGEQFF. The CDR3 nucleotides read TGTGCCAGCAGCCAAGGTCGGAGTAGATCCGGTGAGCAGTTCTTC.

The CDR3 coding sequence is TGTGCCAGCAGCGATCATAGCGGAGTGAACACCGGGGAGCTGTTTTTT. It specifies CASSDHSGVNTGELFF. V usage is TRBV9 and J usage is TRBJ2-2; D possibly corresponds to TRBD2 (6 bases). The CDR3 is 16 residues long. Germline V gives CDR1 SGDLS, CDR2 YYNGEE. V lost 3 bases and J 1 base, leaving 13 bases between the germline ends.

This clonotype has ten or more counts. The CDR3 nucleotides read TGTGCCAGCAGCCGGGGACAGGCAAATCAGCCCCAGCATTTT. Its translation: CASSRGQANQPQHF. The genes are TRBV6-2 or TRBV6-3 and TRBJ1-5, with 8 bases aligning to TRBD1. The CDR3 is 14 amino acids. Germline CDR1 reads MNHEY; CDR2 reads SVGEGT. The J segment lost 4 bases and the V segment lost 6 bases, leaving 5 bases of the junction unmatched.

Many counts were recorded for this clonotype. The chain carries TRBV5-6 and TRBJ2-5; 9 nucleotides line up with TRBD2. V was pared by 1 base and J by 7 bases, with 8 bases of the junction left unmatched. The germline V gene encodes CDR1 SGHDT and CDR2 YYEEEE. The CDR3 runs 15 residues. The CDR3, as DNA: TGTGCCAGCAGCTTGAGCGGGGGGCTCCTGTTGACCCAGTACTTC. Protein: CASSLSGGLLLTQYF.

This clonotype showed up many times. The chain combines TRBV7-2 with TRBJ2-5; D remains ambiguous. This CDR3 is built from 15 residues. The V end was cut by 5 bases, the J end by 0 bases, with 13 bases between. Germline assignment: CDR1 SGHTA and CDR2 FQGNSA. CDR3 DNA: TGTGCCAGCAGCCCCCAAACGGCGTACCAAGAGACCCAGTACTTC. It is translated as CASSPQTAYQETQYF.

In this sample, this clonotype turned up many times. CDR3 sequence: CASSPRGPSQETQYF. The CDR3 DNA follows: TGTGCCAGCAGCCCTCGGGGCCCATCACAAGAGACCCAGTACTTC. The chain couples TRBV7-9 to TRBJ2-5; D is perhaps TRBD1 or TRBD2 (5 bases each). Trimming stripped 5 bases from V and 2 bases from J, with 15 bases between. Germline lookup yields CDR1 SEHNR and CDR2 FQNEAQ (reference sequence). The CDR3 sequence is 15 residues long. The variable domain in full, with the rest retrieved from reference TRBV7-9 and TRBJ2-5, is DTGVSQNPRHKITKRGQNVTFRCDPISEHNRLYWYRQTLGQGPEFLTYFQNEAQLEKSRLLSDRFSAERPKGSFSTLEIQRTEQGDSAMYLCASSPRGPSQETQYFGPGTRLLVL.

This clonotype was detected many times. This chain uses TRBV20-1 with TRBJ1-5, with no clear D. Germline V gene lookup returns CDR1 DFQATT and CDR2 SNEGSKA (reference sequence). The CDR3 spans 15 residues. Trimming cost V 6 bases and J 1 base, with 16 bases left between them. The CDR3 coding sequence is TGCAGTGCAAAGAACGCGGGAGGAAGCAATCAGCCCCAGCATTTT. This encodes CSAKNAGGSNQPQHF.

This clonotype has a handful of counts. This sequence joins TRBV20-1 and TRBJ1-4; no definite D call. The germline CDR1 and CDR2 sequences are DFQATT and SNEGSKA (reference sequence). With 3 bases removed from V and 4 bases from J, the gap between germline ends came to 6 bases. The CDR3 has 12 residues. CDR3 nucleotides: TGCAGTGCTAGGGGTCGTAATGAAAAACTGTTTTTT. It encodes CSARGRNEKLFF.

The sample holds many counts of this clonotype. The V and J genes are TRBV10-3 and TRBJ2-1; 10 positions match TRBD2. CDR3 length: 18 amino acids. V was pared by 0 bases and J by 4 bases, with 9 bases of the junction left unmatched. Germline assignment: CDR1 ENHRY and CDR2 SYGVKD. CDR3 protein: CAISESGSSGGSYNEQFF. The CDR3 nucleotides are TGTGCCATCAGTGAGTCAGGGTCTAGCGGGGGTTCTTACAATGAGCAGTTCTTC.

This clonotype has only a few counts. In nucleotides, the CDR3 is TGCAGTGATAGTAAGAGGGGGGACCACGAGCAGTACTTC. It specifies CSDSKRGDHEQYF. V and J are TRBV20-1 and TRBJ2-7, with D perhaps being TRBD1 or TRBD2 (6 bases each). Germline V lookup: CDR1 DFQATT, CDR2 SNEGSKA (reference sequence). The CDR3 sequence is 13 residues long. V dropped 7 bases and J dropped 5 bases, with 18 bases sitting between them.

This clonotype was picked up many times. V is TRBV6-2 or TRBV6-3 and J is TRBJ1-1; 8 bases agree with TRBD1. The CDR3 has 16 residues. The germline gives CDR1 MNHEY, CDR2 SVGEGT. Trimming removed 7 bases from V and 5 bases from J; junction bases left unmatched: 15. Here the CDR3 DNA reads TGTGCCAGCACCTACGAGGGCTGGACAGGGAGAACTGAAGCTTTCTTT. It yields the protein CASTYEGWTGRTEAFF.

The chain uses TRBV5-1 and TRBJ2-1, with 9 bases fitting TRBD2. V trimming: 0 bases; J trimming: 8 bases; junction bases outside the gene matches: 15. This CDR3 region has 18 residues. Germline lookup yields CDR1 SGHRS and CDR2 YFSETQ. The CDR3 loop is CASSLALGGLAVSDEQFF. DNA of the CDR3: TGCGCCAGCAGCTTGGCATTGGGGGGACTAGCTGTCTCGGATGAGCAGTTCTTC. Filled out from reference TRBV5-1 and TRBJ2-1, the complete variable domain reads KAGVTQTPRYLIKTRGQQVTLSCSPISGHRSVSWYQQTPGQGLQFLFEYFSETQRNKGNFPGRFSGRQFSNSRSEMNVSTLELGDSALYLCASSLALGGLAVSDEQFFGPGTRLTVL.

This clonotype appeared many times. The chain is built from TRBV7-2 and TRBJ1-1, with D perhaps matching TRBD1 (6 bases). The germline V gene has CDR1 SGHTA and CDR2 FQGNSA. The V gene lost 5 bases and the J gene lost 6 bases, with 16 bases spanning the gap. CDR3 length: 14 residues. DNA for the CDR3: TGTGCCAGCAGCCTAACCAGGGGATCCGCTGAAGCTTTCTTT. Protein: CASSLTRGSAEAFF.